These T cell receptor beta chains were read from a single sample in a study of regulatory T cells in long-lasting Graves disease. One entry per CDR3 protein results from TCRdb running MiXCR on the multiplex PCR reads. The sample includes approximately 490,000 distinct CDR3 sequences, 15% to 20% seen only once; the top ten take 12%. These data also featured in a second study, about T cells in Graves' hyperthyroidism and ophthalmopathy.

Source: peripheral blood mononuclear cells (PBMCs), taken at new diagnosis, from a patient treated with antithyroid drugs. The receptors were sampled from a man in his forties or fifties with Graves disease. The CDR3 runs from the conserved cysteine through the conserved F or W. Fields, in order: clone size, V gene, D gene, CDR3 protein. D genes are given only for firm matches. Clone size, where shown, is once, few, many, or a class for clones that have expanded.

clone size: many
V gene: TRBV20-1
D gene: NA
CDR3 protein: CSASALPEPQHF

clone size: few
V gene: TRBV20-1
D gene: NA
CDR3 protein: CSASPTYNEQFF

clone size: NA
V gene: TRBV30
D gene: NA
CDR3 protein: CAWSVHSAVNEQFF

clone size: NA
V gene: TRBV11-2
D gene: NA
CDR3 protein: CASSPGTRAQETQYF

clone size: few
V gene: TRBV7-9
D gene: TRBD2
CDR3 protein: CASSPRLAGIYEQYF

clone size: few
V gene: TRBV27
D gene: TRBD2
CDR3 protein: CAIGGAFSGSSYNEQFF

clone size: few
V gene: TRBV27
D gene: TRBD2
CDR3 protein: CASSPQTSGSWGETQYF

clone size: many
V gene: TRBV6-1
D gene: NA
CDR3 protein: CASSEGPGSNQPQHF

clone size: NA
V gene: TRBV5-1
D gene: TRBD1
CDR3 protein: CASSLEGAAYGYTF

clone size: once
V gene: TRBV2
D gene: NA
CDR3 protein: CASSEDVGDWSEAFF

clone size: many
V gene: TRBV12-5
D gene: NA
CDR3 protein: CASGLTSTGRETQYF

clone size: few
V gene: TRBV5-1
D gene: TRBD2
CDR3 protein: CASSLVLAGGGDTQYF

clone size: many
V gene: TRBV18
D gene: NA
CDR3 protein: CASSPQYSNQPQHF

clone size: many
V gene: TRBV20-1
D gene: TRBD2
CDR3 protein: CSAKTTSGSSYNEQFF

clone size: many
V gene: TRBV5-1
D gene: NA
CDR3 protein: CASSLEGSGSTDTQYF

clone size: many
V gene: TRBV6-1
D gene: NA
CDR3 protein: CASRKRGTEAFF

clone size: many
V gene: TRBV12-3/TRBV12-4
D gene: TRBD2
CDR3 protein: CASSLVSSGRAGWFF

clone size: few
V gene: TRBV6-5
D gene: NA
CDR3 protein: CASSYSPGKGINYGYTF

clone size: NA
V gene: TRBV3-1
D gene: NA
CDR3 protein: CASSRGDPWEQFF

clone size: few
V gene: TRBV24-1
D gene: TRBD2
CDR3 protein: CATSASGLAGGRYEQFF

clone size: many
V gene: TRBV6-1
D gene: TRBD2
CDR3 protein: CASSRGTSGRRETQYF

clone size: many
V gene: TRBV7-9
D gene: TRBD2
CDR3 protein: CASSLKTSGRPDYEQYF

clone size: many
V gene: TRBV11-2
D gene: NA
CDR3 protein: CASSSEGNGYTF

clone size: many
V gene: TRBV3-1
D gene: TRBD1
CDR3 protein: CASSQDRGLLDTEAFF

clone size: many
V gene: TRBV3-1
D gene: NA
CDR3 protein: CASSQAAGYTF

clone size: NA
V gene: TRBV20-1
D gene: NA
CDR3 protein: CSASRQGETQYF

clone size: NA
V gene: TRBV19
D gene: NA
CDR3 protein: CASSILAGSASEQYF

clone size: NA
V gene: TRBV29-1
D gene: TRBD2
CDR3 protein: CSVADLADYNEQFF

clone size: few
V gene: TRBV7-9
D gene: TRBD2
CDR3 protein: CASSKAGGLYNEQFF

clone size: many
V gene: TRBV2
D gene: NA
CDR3 protein: CASTGLTKVNEQFF

clone size: few
V gene: TRBV5-1
D gene: TRBD1
CDR3 protein: CASSDRGTRGDTQYF

clone size: once
V gene: TRBV7-9
D gene: TRBD2
CDR3 protein: CANSPTSAPGGTQYF

clone size: many
V gene: TRBV6-2/TRBV6-3
D gene: TRBD1
CDR3 protein: CASSPLRDRVNIQYF

clone size: many
V gene: TRBV28
D gene: TRBD2
CDR3 protein: CASSLAGGADTQYF

clone size: NA
V gene: TRBV18
D gene: TRBD1
CDR3 protein: CASSQNQPGQSSYEQYF

clone size: few
V gene: TRBV5-6
D gene: TRBD2
CDR3 protein: CASSTGLAGGPEEQFF

clone size: many
V gene: TRBV28
D gene: TRBD2
CDR3 protein: CASRGFRAGNYNEQFF

clone size: many
V gene: TRBV12-3/TRBV12-4
D gene: TRBD1
CDR3 protein: CAGRDSNTGELFF

clone size: NA
V gene: TRBV10-3
D gene: NA
CDR3 protein: CAIGLGNTEAFF

clone size: many
V gene: TRBV28
D gene: NA
CDR3 protein: CASTQIGGKGSREQFF

clone size: few
V gene: TRBV27
D gene: TRBD1
CDR3 protein: CASSYTITRQGGKNTEAFF

clone size: NA
V gene: TRBV6-5
D gene: NA
CDR3 protein: CASSYRGDTEQYF

clone size: NA
V gene: TRBV6-1
D gene: TRBD1
CDR3 protein: CASRRGTANQPQHF